Included here is one T cell receptor beta chain sequence, with context. The data were taken from a study of radiotherapy plus CTLA-4 blockade in lung cancer. The CDR3 totals 13 residues. With 3 bases removed from V and 2 bases from J, the gap between germline ends came to 8 bases. Per germline, CDR1 LGHNT and CDR2 FRNRAP. Repertoires were generated with immunoSEQ multiplex PCR, while TCRdb's copy carries only in-frame clones and drops some. The profile shows roughly 98,000 clones, over 75% of them singletons. V usage is TRBV12-5 and J usage is TRBJ2-7; weak D call: TRBD1 (5 bases). The source was peripheral blood, collected from a patient treated with radiotherapy plus ipilimumab. The receptor was derived from a human donor with non-small cell lung cancer that progressed on radiotherapy plus ipilimumab. The CDR3 here is CASGLDSTYEQYF. The CDR3 region has the DNA TGTGCTAGTGGTTTAGACAGTACCTACGAGCAGTACTTC.